This TCR beta chain was documented in a study of blood T cell repertoires in COVID-19 (dated by TCRdb to 2019 to 2021). At the level of the whole study: The collaborator samples originated in the United States, Italy and Spain and spanned the acute and convalescent phases of COVID-19. Nearly every sample came with metadata listing a de-identified subject ID, COVID-19 status, age in years and sex. Deeply sampled blood TCRbeta repertoires from subjects exposed to, actively infected with, or recovered from COVID-19 were included in the dataset. The repertoires were made available in a free public database intended to serve as a resource for research on the immune response to SARS-CoV-2. Where available, HLA class I and class II types were taken from metadata supplied by the sample provider and were not determined by assay-based typing. Samples were obtained from the ongoing ImmuneRACE study (first 160 participants) and from over a thousand subjects provided by 6 global collaborators. The material from the prospective study consisted of cDNA or gDNA derived from T cells, B-cell-depleted T cells, or PBMCs. What the work shows at the level of the full study, not this receptor alone: Clinical and demographic metadata were provided uncurated, with the amount varying by source and participant.

TCRbeta CDR3 regions were amplified from genomic DNA using the immunoSEQ Assay, a bias-controlled multiplex PCR. In the authors' own workflow: Within the assay, amplification of reference gene primers was used to estimate how many nucleated cells each sample contained. To quantify the absolute abundance of each unique TCRbeta CDR3 rearrangement, sequence reads were collapsed and filtered. For each sample, productive Simpson clonality was calculated by taking the square root of Simpson's diversity index across productive rearrangements. The immuneACCESS repertoire file appears here via TCRdb, limited to in-frame rearrangements. These files lack a portion of the clones; in checked studies, under half of the deficit traces to unresolved V genes, and the cause of the others is not known. The DNA gave D and trimming, while V, J and clone size come from that table. This sample holds over 120,000 clones; roughly 88% were observed only once. The ten largest make up 1.5% to 2% of the sample.

Counted from cysteine to phenylalanine, this CDR3 has 13 amino acids. CDR3 DNA is the only sequence kept; it has 39 bases, read in frame from the first base. The germline V gene encodes CDR1 SQVTM and CDR2 ANQGSEA. Trimming leaves V shorter by 6 bases and J shorter by 9 bases, with the junction holding 11 bases beyond the gene matches. As regards this clone: The target of this receptor is not known. One base away there is no much larger clone; base qualities are not given.

Whole blood was collected in K2EDTA tubes by collaborating institutions according to the institutions' own protocols. Collaborator samples were shipped for TCRbeta analysis as frozen whole blood, isolated PBMCs, or DNA extracted from either sample type. The rearranged chain carries TRBV29-1 and TRBJ1-2, with 9 bases aligning to TRBD1. The sample consisted of peripheral blood. The receptor was derived from an older man with acute or convalescent COVID-19. At the DNA level, the sequence is TGCAGCGTGAAAACCGGGACAGGGATAAGCTACACCTTC. Its amino acids are CSVKTGTGISYTF.